Listed below are T cell receptor beta chains from one sample, sequenced in a study of blood T cell repertoires in COVID-19. Sequenced by immunoSEQ multiplex PCR; TCRdb stores in-frame clones only, minus some. This sample has around 300,000 clones, with approximately 90% found just once. Material: peripheral blood. The receptors were gathered from a woman in her forties or fifties with COVID-19, enrolled during active disease. Each CDR3 is given with its conserved first and last residue. The order of the fields is CDR3 DNA, CDR3 protein, D gene, J gene, V gene, clone size. A D gene is named only where the DNA matches it firmly. Only part of the rows carry a size: once, few, many, or a class if the clone is expanded.

DNA: TGCGCCAGCAGCTTGGCTCCGGGTGACACTGAAGCTTTCTTT
CDR3: CASSLAPGDTEAFF
D: NA
J: TRBJ1-1
V: TRBV5-1
size: NA

DNA: TGCGCCAGCAGCGAACCGGGACAGCGGTACACTGAAGCTTTCTTT
CDR3: CASSEPGQRYTEAFF
D: TRBD1
J: TRBJ1-1
V: TRBV5-1
size: NA

DNA: TGTGCCAGCAGGGGACAGCTCACAGATACGCAGTATTTT
CDR3: CASRGQLTDTQYF
D: TRBD1
J: TRBJ2-3
V: TRBV11-3
size: NA

DNA: TGTGCCAGCAGCGGGGCCTACGAGCAGTACTTC
CDR3: CASSGAYEQYF
D: NA
J: TRBJ2-7
V: TRBV25-1
size: NA

DNA: TGTGCCAGCAGCACCGGGACAGGGGCCGCCGGAACTGAAGCTTTCTTT
CDR3: CASSTGTGAAGTEAFF
D: TRBD1
J: TRBJ1-1
V: TRBV3-1/TRBV3-2
size: many

DNA: TGTGCCAGCAGCGACAGGGGCACTGAAGCTTTCTTT
CDR3: CASSDRGTEAFF
D: TRBD1
J: TRBJ1-1
V: TRBV6-4
size: NA

DNA: TGTGCCAGCAGCTTAGCGGGCAGGTTCTATGAAAAACTGTTTTTT
CDR3: CASSLAGRFYEKLFF
D: NA
J: TRBJ1-4
V: TRBV7-9
size: NA

DNA: TGTGCCAGCTCACGAGGGCTTTGGAGCGGGGAGCTGTTTTTT
CDR3: CASSRGLWSGELFF
D: NA
J: TRBJ2-2
V: TRBV18
size: NA

DNA: TGTGCCAGCAGCGTAGGAGAGGATACGCAGTATTTT
CDR3: CASSVGEDTQYF
D: NA
J: TRBJ2-3
V: TRBV9
size: once

DNA: TGTGCCAGCAGTTCGGGACAGGGCGTCTATGGCTACACCTTC
CDR3: CASSSGQGVYGYTF
D: TRBD1
J: TRBJ1-2
V: TRBV6-2/TRBV6-3
size: NA

DNA: TGTGCCAGCAGCGTCGATCTTGCGCGGGAAGGTGGTACAGATACGCAGTATTTT
CDR3: CASSVDLAREGGTDTQYF
D: NA
J: TRBJ2-3
V: TRBV9
size: once

DNA: TGTGCCAGCAGGAGGACATCGGTTCCAGATACGCAGTATTTT
CDR3: CASRRTSVPDTQYF
D: NA
J: TRBJ2-3
V: TRBV2
size: NA

DNA: TGTGCCTGGAGTGTTAGCGGCTACAATGAGCAGTTCTTC
CDR3: CAWSVSGYNEQFF
D: NA
J: TRBJ2-1
V: TRBV30
size: NA

DNA: TGTGCCAGCAGTGGGTGGCAGGGCCAAGAGACCCAGTACTTC
CDR3: CASSGWQGQETQYF
D: NA
J: TRBJ2-5
V: TRBV2
size: once

DNA: TGTGCCAGCAGCTTGGCCCCAGGGACTAGCGGATACAATGAGCAGTTCTTC
CDR3: CASSLAPGTSGYNEQFF
D: TRBD2
J: TRBJ2-1
V: TRBV5-4
size: NA

DNA: TGTGCCAGCAGCCAGGGCTCACTAGCGGGAACCTACGAGCAGTACTTC
CDR3: CASSQGSLAGTYEQYF
D: TRBD2
J: TRBJ2-7
V: TRBV7-8
size: NA

DNA: TGTGCCAGCAGTTACTCCAGGGTTAGCGATACGCAGTATTTT
CDR3: CASSYSRVSDTQYF
D: NA
J: TRBJ2-3
V: TRBV6-2/TRBV6-3
size: once

DNA: TGTGCCTGGCAGGGTTTCTCCTATAATTCACCCCTCCACTTT
CDR3: CAWQGFSYNSPLHF
D: NA
J: TRBJ1-6
V: TRBV30
size: NA

DNA: TGCGCCAGCAGCTTGCCAGACTCTGGAAACACCATATATTTT
CDR3: CASSLPDSGNTIYF
D: NA
J: TRBJ1-3
V: TRBV5-1
size: NA

DNA: TGCGCCAGCAGCCATGGGGCATCCTCCTACGAGCAGTACTTC
CDR3: CASSHGASSYEQYF
D: NA
J: TRBJ2-7
V: TRBV5-1
size: few

DNA: TGTGCCAGCTCACCGAACGGGAACACCGGGGAGCTGTTTTTT
CDR3: CASSPNGNTGELFF
D: NA
J: TRBJ2-2
V: TRBV18
size: once

DNA: TGTGCCACCAGTCTCGGGACAAAACCGAACAATGAGCAGTTCTTC
CDR3: CATSLGTKPNNEQFF
D: NA
J: TRBJ2-1
V: TRBV24-1
size: NA

DNA: TGTGCCAGCAGCAAACAGGGCACGAACACTGAAGCTTTCTTT
CDR3: CASSKQGTNTEAFF
D: NA
J: TRBJ1-1
V: TRBV5-4
size: NA

DNA: TGTGCCAGCAGCCCGGTGAGGGAGGGCCTTTATGAGCAGTTCTTC
CDR3: CASSPVREGLYEQFF
D: TRBD2
J: TRBJ2-1
V: TRBV5-6
size: NA

DNA: TGTGCCAGCAGCGTAGAAGGACTAGCGGGAGAGGGAGAGACCCAGTACTTC
CDR3: CASSVEGLAGEGETQYF
D: TRBD2
J: TRBJ2-5
V: TRBV9
size: NA

DNA: TGTGCCAGTAGTATAAGGGGGATGAACACTGAAGCTTTCTTT
CDR3: CASSIRGMNTEAFF
D: NA
J: TRBJ1-1
V: TRBV19
size: NA

DNA: TGTGCCTGGAGTGTAAGTGGGAGGGCGGGCCTCCAAGAGACCCAGTACTTC
CDR3: CAWSVSGRAGLQETQYF
D: TRBD2
J: TRBJ2-5
V: TRBV30
size: NA

DNA: TGTGCCAGCAGCTTCGGACAGGGGAGGTTGGAGCAGTACTTC
CDR3: CASSFGQGRLEQYF
D: TRBD1
J: TRBJ2-7
V: TRBV11-3
size: NA

DNA: TGTGCCAGTAGAGGGGGTTCCTACGAGCAGTACTTC
CDR3: CASRGGSYEQYF
D: NA
J: TRBJ2-7
V: TRBV6-5
size: NA

DNA: TGTGCCAGCAGCCAAGACCCGTGGGGGACAGTGAACACTGAAGCTTTCTTT
CDR3: CASSQDPWGTVNTEAFF
D: TRBD1
J: TRBJ1-1
V: TRBV3-1/TRBV3-2
size: NA

DNA: TGTGCCAGCAGCCGACAGGGGTCGACTAATGAAAAACTGTTTTTT
CDR3: CASSRQGSTNEKLFF
D: TRBD1
J: TRBJ1-4
V: TRBV6-5
size: NA

DNA: TGTGCCAGCAGCAATGGGAGGGGGACCTACGAGCAGTACTTC
CDR3: CASSNGRGTYEQYF
D: NA
J: TRBJ2-7
V: TRBV21-1
size: NA

DNA: TGCGCCAGCAGCTTGGGACTAGATATCTACGAGCAGTACTTC
CDR3: CASSLGLDIYEQYF
D: NA
J: TRBJ2-7
V: TRBV5-1
size: few